A single sample gave rise to the 10 T cell receptor beta chains below, sequenced in a study of cytomegalovirus exposure and HLA in healthy donors (dated by TCRdb to the late 2010s). The library was made by the immunoSEQ multiplex PCR assay. A mixture of 60 forward primers for TCR Vbeta segments and 13 reverse primers for TCR Jbeta segments was used in the multiplex PCR. Sourced from immuneACCESS, this table was stored by TCRdb with only in-frame sequences that have V and J called. A share of the clones is absent; for the studies checked, an unresolved V gene accounts for under half, and the remainder has no known explanation. The sample table gives about 200,000 clones. 0.9% to 1.4% of the sample is held by the ten biggest clonotypes. The sequencing sample was made of PBMCs. Receptor source: a girl aged 2 to 10 in good health and CMV-seropositive.

J is TRBJ1-4 and V is TRBV19; D uncertain. This CDR3 region has 16 residues. The V gene lost 5 bases and the J gene lost 0 bases, with 13 bases spanning the gap. Germline CDR1 reads LNHDA; CDR2 reads SQIVND (reference sequence). The CDR3 protein is CASSATNSATNEKLFF. DNA of the CDR3: TGTGCCAGTAGTGCAACGAACAGTGCAACTAATGAAAAACTGTTTTTT.

The rearrangement joins TRBV7-6 to TRBJ2-3; no clear D. With 5 bases removed from V and 2 bases from J, the gap between germline ends came to 20 bases. The germline gives CDR1 SGHVS, CDR2 FNYEAQ. This CDR3 has 17 residues. This CDR3 reads CASSRLNVESLTDTQYF. In DNA, the CDR3 is TGTGCCAGCAGCCGCCTGAACGTAGAGAGCCTCACAGATACGCAGTATTTT.

This chain links TRBV5-1 with TRBJ2-1, with 7 bases aligning to TRBD1. Per germline, CDR1 SGHRS and CDR2 YFSETQ. This CDR3 is 18 amino acids long. V lost 0 bases, J lost 1 base, and 10 bases stayed unmatched. The CDR3 reads CASSLGTGSGYSYNEQFF. The CDR3 region has the DNA TGCGCCAGCAGCTTGGGGACAGGCTCAGGGTATTCCTACAATGAGCAGTTCTTC.

V gene TRBV29-1 combines with J gene TRBJ2-5, with TRBD2 identical over 7 bases. The CDR3 is 14 residues long. With 5 bases clipped from V and 4 bases from J, the junction kept 10 bases outside the gene matches. Germline V lookup: CDR1 SQVTM, CDR2 ANQGSEA. The DNA for the CDR3 is TGCAGCGTTCCACGGGGAGGGCGACGAGAGACCCAGTACTTC. Residues: CSVPRGGRRETQYF.

The V call is TRBV6-1, the J call TRBJ1-2, with D perhaps TRBD1 (6 bases). The length of the CDR3 is 11 residues. Germline V lookup: CDR1 MNHNS, CDR2 SASEGT. Trimming pared 8 bases from V and 14 bases from J, leaving 18 bases between. The CDR3 reads CASQEKAGDTF. The DNA for the CDR3 is TGTGCCAGCCAGGAGAAGGCAGGGGATACCTTC.

This chain joins TRBV9 and TRBJ2-1; 14 nucleotides line up with TRBD2. This CDR3 comprises 17 residues. J was trimmed by 1 base and V by 4 bases; bases with no gene match: 4. Germline CDR1 SGDLS, CDR2 YYNGEE. CDR3 in amino acids: CASSPRLAGGSYNEQFF. In DNA, the CDR3 is TGTGCCAGCAGCCCCCGACTAGCGGGAGGGTCCTACAATGAGCAGTTCTTC.

The chain links TRBV27 to TRBJ2-2; TRBD2 matches at 10 bases. Germline values: CDR1 MNHEY, CDR2 SMNVEV (reference sequence). Losses at the gene ends were 2 bases for V and 1 base for J; bases not matched to a gene: 4. This CDR3 has 17 residues. The CDR3 is CASSLSRLAGNTGELFF. In nucleotides, the CDR3 is TGTGCCAGCAGTTTAAGTAGACTAGCGGGGAACACCGGGGAGCTGTTTTTT.

V is TRBV5-4 and J is TRBJ1-1; 7 bases match TRBD1. The junction had 6 bases not matched to a gene; V was cut back by 3 bases and J by 7 bases. CDR1 SGHNT and CDR2 YYREEE come from the germline V gene (reference sequence). This CDR3 has 13 amino acids. The CDR3 loop reads CASSSTGTDEAFF. The CDR3 DNA follows: TGTGCCAGCAGCTCGACAGGGACCGATGAAGCTTTCTTT.

The V gene is TRBV30, the J gene TRBJ1-2, with 8 bases identical to TRBD1. The CDR3 contains 14 residues. The germline V gene encodes CDR1 GTSNPN and CDR2 SVGIG (reference sequence). With 4 bases clipped from V and 1 base from J, the junction kept 5 bases outside the gene matches. The CDR3 sequence is CAWTLTGVNYGYTF. CDR3 nucleotides: TGTGCCTGGACATTGACAGGGGTTAACTATGGCTACACCTTC.

The V gene is TRBV5-1, the J gene TRBJ2-1; 10 bases agree with TRBD2. The CDR3 has 18 residues. V dropped 0 bases and J dropped 2; count of bases not matched to a gene: 8. In germline, CDR1 is SGHRS, CDR2 YFSETQ. The CDR3 here is CASSLEPGTSDTYNEQFF. In DNA form, the CDR3 reads TGCGCCAGCAGCTTGGAGCCCGGGACTAGCGATACCTACAATGAGCAGTTCTTC.